Each of the 19 T cell receptor beta chains below was sequenced from the same sample in a study of cytotoxic CD8 clonotypes in ibrutinib-treated CLL. Profiling relied on immunoSEQ multiplex PCR, and the TCRdb table lists in-frame clones only, not all of them. The sample holds about 200,000 clones, around 75% seen once. This material consisted of PBMCs, taken after 12 months of ibrutinib treatment. Receptors were obtained from a human donor with chronic lymphocytic leukemia.

This chain joins TRBV6-5 and TRBJ2-2; D gene unclear. V was trimmed by 0 bases and J by 0 bases, leaving 5 bases between them. Germline V CDR1 and CDR2: MNHEY, SVGAGI. The CDR3 totals 15 residues. Here the CDR3 reads CASSYSGSNTGELFF. CDR3 in DNA: TGTGCCAGCAGTTACTCGGGATCGAACACCGGGGAGCTGTTTTTT.

The chain employs TRBV7-9 and TRBJ1-2; D is uncertain. The CDR3 length is 16 residues. CDR1 SEHNR and CDR2 FQNEAQ come from the germline V gene (reference sequence). V was cut by 5 bases and J by 0 bases, with 16 bases left in between. The CDR3 loop reads CASSPGWPRANYGYTF. The CDR3 DNA sequence: TGTGCCAGCAGCCCTGGCTGGCCGCGAGCTAACTATGGCTACACCTTC.

Regarding this clone: One end of the junction varies from germline; a read error may be responsible. CDR3 nucleotides: TGTGCCAGCAGCTTGTTAGGCGGGGAGCCCTCCAACGAGCAGTACTTC. It encodes CASSLLGGEPSNEQYF. V usage is TRBV5-6 and J usage is TRBJ2-7; the D gene is possibly TRBD2 (6 bases). This CDR3 has 16 amino acids. The germline CDR1 and CDR2 sequences are SGHDT and YYEEEE.

This clone was observed once. The rearrangement joins TRBV6-1 to TRBJ1-5; no definite D call. The V gene's germline CDR1 is MNHNS and CDR2 SASEGT. The V and J ends lost 1 base and 0 bases respectively, with 7 bases between them. CDR3 length: 15 residues. The CDR3 region has the DNA TGTGCCAGCAGTGAAGGGCAGAATAGCAATCAGCCCCAGCATTTT. As protein: CASSEGQNSNQPQHF.

This chain links TRBV6-5 with TRBJ2-1; 11 bases agree with TRBD1. The germline CDR1 and CDR2 sequences are MNHEY and SVGAGI. The CDR3 is made up of 14 amino acids. Germline trimming cut 5 bases from V and 10 bases from J; bases unmatched to any gene: 7. The CDR3 reads CASSKDRGHGEQFF. In nucleotides, the CDR3 is TGTGCCAGCAGTAAGGACAGGGGGCACGGGGAGCAGTTCTTC.

This clone was found once. This chain uses TRBV30 with TRBJ2-7, with D possibly being TRBD1 (5 bases). Deletions cut 4 bases from V and 5 bases from J, with 9 bases between. The CDR3 contains 11 residues. Germline V lookup: CDR1 GTSNPN, CDR2 SVGIG (reference sequence). CDR3 nucleotide sequence: TGTGCCTGGACAGGGTTCGACGAGCAGTACTTC. Encoded protein: CAWTGFDEQYF.

This chain joins TRBV7-3 and TRBJ2-5; D is perhaps TRBD1 or TRBD2 (6 bases each). Germline CDR1 is SGHTA and CDR2 is FQGTGA. Trimming took off 0 bases at V and 5 bases at J, with 10 bases between the two ends. This CDR3 is built from 14 residues. DNA of the CDR3: TGTGCCAGCAGCTTAACCGGGGGCGCGGAGACCCAGTACTTC. Its translation: CASSLTGGAETQYF.

About this clone itself: The sample contains more than one DNA sequence encoding this CDR3. The chain joins TRBV28 to TRBJ2-1; D unresolved. With 5 bases removed from V and 4 bases from J, the gap between germline ends came to 3 bases. The CDR3 spans 11 residues. Germline V gene sequence: CDR1 MDHEN, CDR2 SYDVKM. CDR3: CASSGYNEQFF. The CDR3 DNA reads TGTGCCAGCAGTGGTTACAATGAGCAGTTCTTC.

The V and J genes are TRBV4-1 and TRBJ1-2; D not certain. This CDR3 region has 17 residues. V was pared by 0 bases and J by 0 bases, with 14 bases between. Germline CDR1 MGHRA, CDR2 YSYEKL. The CDR3 spells CASSQDSRELTNYGYTF. As DNA, the CDR3 is TGCGCCAGCAGCCAAGATTCTAGGGAGTTAACTAACTATGGCTACACCTTC.

This rearrangement joins TRBV18 to TRBJ2-3; 10 bases map to TRBD2. The length of the CDR3 is 16 residues. V was pared by 0 bases and J by 8 bases, with 8 bases of the junction left unmatched. The V gene's germline CDR1 is KGHSH and CDR2 LQKENI. The CDR3, as DNA: TGTGCCAGCTCACCACCGGAGAGCGGGGGGGCCGCTACGCAGTATTTT. Translation gives CASSPPESGGAATQYF.

The V and J genes are TRBV30 and TRBJ1-3; no reliable D call. The V end lost 1 base, the J end lost 4 bases, and 8 bases lay between the germline ends. The germline gives CDR1 GTSNPN, CDR2 SVGIG (reference sequence). This CDR3 has 13 amino acids. The CDR3 is CAWSETDGNTIYF. DNA for the CDR3: TGTGCCTGGAGTGAAACCGACGGAAACACCATATATTTT. Together with reference TRBV30 and TRBJ1-3, the CDR3 gives the full variable domain: SQTIHQWPATLVQPVGSPLSLECTVEGTSNPNLYWYRQAAGRGLQLLFYSVGIGQISSEVPQNLSASRPQDRQFILSSKKLLLSDSGFYLCAWSETDGNTIYFGEGSWLTVV.

This rearrangement joins TRBV18 to TRBJ1-2; maybe TRBD1 (6 bases). Germline CDR1 and CDR2: KGHSH and LQKENI. V was clipped by 5 bases and J by 4 bases, with 14 bases between them. The CDR3 contains 14 residues. As DNA, the CDR3 is TGTGCCAGCTCAAAGGGGGGCCTGGCCTATGGCTACACCTTC. This codes for CASSKGGLAYGYTF.

The table lists this clone with a count of one. This sequence joins TRBV11-2 and TRBJ1-2, with D hard to call. Germline lookup yields CDR1 SGHAT and CDR2 FQNNGV. There are 13 residues in the CDR3. Trimming stripped 0 bases from V and 7 bases from J, with 9 bases between. The CDR3 is CASSLELGIGYTF. The CDR3 coding sequence is TGTGCCAGCAGCTTAGAATTGGGGATTGGCTACACCTTC.

The chain combines TRBV28 with TRBJ2-7; 7 bases align to TRBD2. The CDR3 spans 19 residues. Germline values: CDR1 MDHEN, CDR2 SYDVKM. V was pared by 3 bases and J by 3 bases, with 20 bases of the junction left unmatched. CDR3 coding DNA: TGTGCCAGCAGTTTCGGTCTCACGCGCGGGGCGGGAGTGTTCTACGAGCAGTACTTC. Protein: CASSFGLTRGAGVFYEQYF. The whole variable domain, remainder taken from reference TRBV28 and TRBJ2-7, is DVKVTQSSRYLVKRTGEKVFLECVQDMDHENMFWYRQDPGLGLRLIYFSYDVKMKEKGDIPEGYSVSREKKERFSLILESASTNQTSMYLCASSFGLTRGAGVFYEQYFGPGTRLTVT.

The chain recombines TRBV19 with TRBJ1-2; 10 nucleotides align to TRBD1. V dropped 5 bases and J dropped 2; count of bases not matched to a gene: 5. The germline gives CDR1 LNHDA, CDR2 SQIVND (reference sequence). This CDR3 region has 15 residues. This CDR3 reads CASSWGTGVNYGYTF. The DNA for the CDR3 is TGTGCCAGTAGTTGGGGGACAGGGGTAAACTATGGCTACACCTTC. The complete variable domain, with remaining parts taken from reference TRBV19 and TRBJ1-2, reads DGGITQSPKYLFRKEGQNVTLSCEQNLNHDAMYWYRQDPGQGLRLIYYSQIVNDFQKGDIAEGYSVSREKKESFPLTVTSAQKNPTAFYLCASSWGTGVNYGYTFGSGTRLTVV.

The chain links TRBV18 to TRBJ1-5; D gene uncertain. The CDR3 is made up of 16 amino acids. Trimming left V 3 bases short and J 0 bases short, with 12 bases between. Germline-derived CDR1 and CDR2 are KGHSH and LQKENI. This chain's CDR3 is CASSPRGVGSNQPQHF. The CDR3 DNA reads as TGTGCCAGCTCACCTCGGGGTGTTGGTAGCAATCAGCCCCAGCATTTT.

This chain joins TRBV11-2 and TRBJ2-7; perhaps TRBD1 as D (6 bases). The CDR3 contains 15 residues. The V and J ends lost 3 bases and 2 bases respectively, with 14 bases between them. Germline V gives CDR1 SGHAT, CDR2 FQNNGV. CDR3 sequence (DNA): TGTGCCAGCAGCTTCCTGGACAGCGAAGCCTACGAGCAGTACTTC. Its protein product is CASSFLDSEAYEQYF.

V and J are TRBV18 and TRBJ1-3; 7 positions match TRBD1. The V gene's germline CDR1 is KGHSH and CDR2 LQKENI. The CDR3 spans 16 residues. Losses at the gene ends were 2 bases for V and 3 bases for J; bases not matched to a gene: 7. The CDR3 nucleotides are TGTGCCAGCTCACCAGTAAACAGGGGCGGTGGAAACACCATATATTTT. This sequence encodes CASSPVNRGGGNTIYF.

This clone was observed once. This chain uses TRBV25-1 with TRBJ2-7; D ambiguous. The CDR3 spans 12 residues. Trimming took off 1 base at V and 3 bases at J, with 4 bases between the two ends. Germline CDR1 and CDR2: MGHDK and SYGVNS. CDR3 nucleotide sequence: TGTGCCAGCAGTGAATCTTACTACGAGCAGTACTTC. Encoded protein: CASSESYYEQYF.